These 23 T cell receptor beta chains were sequenced from one sample in a study of CD8+ T cells in alopecia areata. It was cDNA, reverse transcribed from extracted RNA, that served as the sequencing template. Measured with immunoSEQ multiplex PCR; TCRdb has only the in-frame clones, and not every one. The profile shows approximately 170,000 clones, roughly three fifths of them singletons. This sample's treatment: oral pan-JAK inhibitor, 5-10 mg twice daily. Sequenced material: CD4+ T cells sorted from blood, taken at week 4, from a patient treated with tofacitinib. These TCRs come from a human donor with alopecia areata.

The chain is built from TRBV7-8 and TRBJ2-3; D uncertain. There are 14 residues in the CDR3. Germline V gene lookup returns CDR1 SGHVS and CDR2 FQNEAQ. V shed 2 bases and J shed 3 bases, with 9 bases lying between them. For the CDR3, the DNA is TGTGCCAGCAGCTTATTATCCAGTACAGATACGCAGTATTTT. Its translation is CASSLLSSTDTQYF.

This clone was counted only a few times. J is TRBJ2-5 and V is TRBV29-1, with D hard to call. The V end lost 7 bases, the J end lost 6 bases, and 12 bases lay between the germline ends. In germline, CDR1 is SQVTM, CDR2 ANQGSEA. The CDR3 is 11 residues long. As DNA, the CDR3 is TGCAGCGCCGCTTATCACCAGACCCAGTACTTC. Its protein is CSAAYHQTQYF.

This clone appeared a few times. One junction end disagrees with the germline gene, perhaps due to a read error. The chain carries TRBV7-9 and TRBJ2-3; perhaps TRBD2 as D (5 bases). Germline loops: CDR1 SEHNR, CDR2 FQNEAQ (reference sequence). CDR3 length: 11 residues. Written as DNA, the CDR3 is TGTGCCAGCAGCTTAGCTGGCGGGTATTCTTTT. It translates to CASSLAGGYSF.

The chain uses TRBV6-5 and TRBJ2-7; 9 bases match TRBD1. Unmatched junction bases numbered 7, after V lost 5 bases and J lost 2 bases. The germline V gene has CDR1 MNHEY and CDR2 SVGAGI. This CDR3 has 15 residues. Here the CDR3 DNA reads TGTGCCAGCAGTGTAACCGGGACAGGGACCTACGAGCAGTACTTC. Translating it yields CASSVTGTGTYEQYF.

This clone is a singleton in its sample. The chain uses TRBV9 and TRBJ1-4; TRBD1 might be the D (6 bases). Germline CDR1 SGDLS, CDR2 YYNGEE. The CDR3 covers 15 residues. Deletions cut 0 bases from V and 8 bases from J, with 14 bases between. The CDR3 is CASSVAAGAREKLFF. The CDR3 DNA sequence: TGTGCCAGCAGCGTAGCTGCAGGGGCGCGCGAAAAACTGTTTTTT.

The chain employs TRBV7-9 and TRBJ2-1, with TRBD1 matching over 8 bases. The CDR3 contains 15 residues. V dropped 5 bases and J dropped 7; count of bases not matched to a gene: 10. The V gene's germline CDR1 is SEHNR and CDR2 FQNEAQ (reference sequence). This chain's CDR3 is CASSDRGGMGNEQFF. As DNA, the CDR3 is TGTGCCAGCAGCGACAGGGGCGGGATGGGGAATGAGCAGTTCTTC.

This chain uses TRBV14 with TRBJ2-2, with 7 bases that match TRBD1. CDR3 length: 16 amino acids. V was pared by 6 bases and J by 5 bases, with 12 bases of the junction left unmatched. The germline V gene encodes CDR1 SGHDN and CDR2 FVKESK. CDR3: CASRRAGTDQTGELFF. The CDR3, as DNA: TGTGCCAGCAGACGAGCCGGGACAGACCAGACCGGGGAGCTGTTTTTT.

CDR3 protein: CATSRLSRDSTDTQYF. For the CDR3, the DNA is TGTGCCACCAGCAGGTTGTCCCGGGACAGTACAGATACGCAGTATTTT. J is TRBJ2-3 and V is TRBV15; 7 bases agree with TRBD1. V lost 3 bases and J lost 3; bases outside the gene matches: 9. The germline gives CDR1 LNHNV, CDR2 YYDKDF (reference sequence). The CDR3 totals 16 residues.

The V gene is TRBV27, the J gene TRBJ2-4, with D perhaps TRBD1 or TRBD2 (6 bases each). This CDR3 has 17 amino acids. The V gene lost 3 bases and the J gene lost 6 bases, with 21 bases spanning the gap. Germline CDR1 MNHEY, CDR2 SMNVEV (reference sequence). In nucleotides, the CDR3 is TGTGCCAGCAGTTTCGGGTGGGGTCGGGGGCTTCGAAACATTCAGTACTTC. It encodes CASSFGWGRGLRNIQYF.

The J gene is TRBJ2-1, the V gene TRBV29-1; the match to TRBD1 covers 8 bases. Unmatched junction bases numbered 11, after V lost 8 bases and J lost 8 bases. The CDR3 spans 13 residues. Per the germline V gene, CDR1 is SQVTM and CDR2 is ANQGSEA. CDR3 loop: CSSGQGLVDEQFF. CDR3 DNA: TGCAGCAGCGGACAGGGCCTAGTCGATGAGCAGTTCTTC.

Written as DNA, the CDR3 is TGTGCCAGCAGTTTATGGCCCGTGGGGAGGACTGAAGCTTTCTTT. Translation: CASSLWPVGRTEAFF. The chain recombines TRBV27 with TRBJ1-1; no definite D call. Trimming left V 1 base short and J 5 bases short, with 14 bases between. The CDR3 covers 15 residues. The germline V gene has CDR1 MNHEY and CDR2 SMNVEV (reference sequence).

In DNA form, the CDR3 reads TGCAGCGTTGAAGGCGGGAAACTACCCGGCGTCGAGCCAGATACGCAGTATTTT. This gives the protein CSVEGGKLPGVEPDTQYF. The chain has TRBV29-1 and TRBJ2-3; tentative D call: TRBD2 (6 bases). Deletions cut 1 base from V and 4 bases from J, with 24 bases between. The CDR3 sequence is 18 residues long. Germline CDR1 SQVTM, CDR2 ANQGSEA.

Comments on this clone: Germline is not matched at one junction end, which may reflect a read error. V and J are TRBV30 and TRBJ2-3; possibly TRBD2 for D (5 bases). In germline, CDR1 is GTSNPN, CDR2 SVGIG (reference sequence). The CDR3 spans 11 residues. CDR3 sequence: CAGSSEDTQYF. The CDR3 bases are TGTGCCGGGAGCTCCGAGGATACGCAGTATTTT.

The chain has TRBV7-8 and TRBJ1-5, with D possibly TRBD1 on 6 matching bases. The V and J ends lost 3 bases and 3 bases respectively, with 9 bases between them. CDR3 length: 14 amino acids. Germline values: CDR1 SGHVS, CDR2 FQNEAQ. CDR3 sequence: CASSLGGYNQPQHF. In DNA form, the CDR3 reads TGTGCCAGCAGCTTGGGGGGCTACAATCAGCCCCAGCATTTT.

This clone was found a few times. The CDR3 protein is CASSLQGSSYEQYF. The DNA for the CDR3 is TGTGCCAGCAGCTTACAAGGGAGCTCCTACGAGCAGTACTTC. The V gene is TRBV7-2, the J gene TRBJ2-7; D is possibly TRBD2 (5 bases). With 2 bases removed from V and 0 bases from J, the gap between germline ends came to 8 bases. The CDR3 runs to 14 residues. Germline CDR1 SGHTA, CDR2 FQGNSA.

The chain employs TRBV30 and TRBJ2-5; perhaps TRBD2 as D (5 bases). The CDR3 loop spans 12 amino acids. Germline-derived CDR1 and CDR2 are GTSNPN and SVGIG (reference sequence). V dropped 2 bases and J dropped 5 bases, with 9 bases sitting between them. This chain's CDR3 is CAWSTRVETQYF. The CDR3 DNA reads TGTGCCTGGAGTACTAGGGTTGAGACCCAGTACTTC.

This clone was seen only once. V gene TRBV7-3 combines with J gene TRBJ2-7, with 9 bases aligning to TRBD1. Germline CDR1 SGHTA, CDR2 FQGTGA. With 5 bases clipped from V and 5 bases from J, the junction kept 7 bases outside the gene matches. This CDR3 is 14 amino acids long. The CDR3 DNA reads as TGTGCCAGCAGCCTCTTGGGACAGGGCCACGAGCAGTACTTC. This sequence encodes CASSLLGQGHEQYF.

This clone was seen a few times. The chain carries TRBV4-2 and TRBJ2-5, with 12 bases aligning to TRBD1. Looked up from germline, CDR1 is LGHNA and CDR2 is YNFKEQ. V lost 7 bases to trimming and J lost 4 bases; unmatched junction nucleotides: 13. This CDR3 has 17 residues. The chain's CDR3 is CASKFLGTGGEGETQYF. The CDR3 DNA follows: TGTGCCAGCAAATTCCTCGGGACAGGGGGCGAGGGAGAGACCCAGTACTTC.

This chain connects TRBV4-3 to TRBJ2-3; 10 bases agree with TRBD2. Germline-derived CDR1 and CDR2 are LGHNA and YSLEER. The V segment lost 1 base and the J segment 2 bases; nucleotides outside the gene matches: 15. This CDR3 spans 20 amino acids. This CDR3 is CASSQVRRSGRVTPTDTQYF. The CDR3 nucleotides read TGCGCCAGCAGCCAAGTTCGGCGGAGCGGGAGGGTCACCCCCACAGATACGCAGTATTTT.

V usage is TRBV29-1 and J usage is TRBJ1-2; D unresolved. The germline gives CDR1 SQVTM, CDR2 ANQGSEA. This CDR3 is 12 amino acids long. Trimming stripped 4 bases from V and 0 bases from J, with 6 bases between. The CDR3 here is CSVVEANYGYTF. CDR3 coding DNA: TGCAGCGTTGTGGAGGCTAACTATGGCTACACCTTC.

This clone was counted a few times. The chain joins TRBV29-1 to TRBJ1-2; D unresolved. Germline V gene lookup returns CDR1 SQVTM and CDR2 ANQGSEA. The CDR3 totals 14 residues. The ends were cut back, 2 bases at V and 5 bases at J, with 15 bases in the middle. DNA for the CDR3: TGCAGCGTTGAAAAACAACTCCAAAAATATGGCTACACCTTC. Residues: CSVEKQLQKYGYTF.

J is TRBJ2-5 and V is TRBV6-5; D unclear. The V end lost 6 bases, the J end lost 6 bases, and 17 bases lay between the germline ends. The CDR3 loop spans 14 amino acids. Germline-derived CDR1 and CDR2 are MNHEY and SVGAGI. The DNA of the CDR3 is TGTGCCAGCAGGCGAAGGGATGTTCCCCAGACCCAGTACTTC. Protein product: CASRRRDVPQTQYF.

This clone was found a few times. Additional DNA sequences in this sample encode the identical CDR3. The V call is TRBV5-1, the J call TRBJ2-5; the D is unclear. Germline loops: CDR1 SGHRS, CDR2 YFSETQ. This CDR3 is 11 amino acids long. Trimming stripped 2 bases from V and 7 bases from J, with 6 bases between. The CDR3 reads CASSLEGTQYF. CDR3 nucleotides: TGCGCCAGCAGCTTAGAAGGGACCCAGTACTTC. Based on the CDR3 plus reference TRBV5-1 and TRBJ2-5, the full variable domain is KAGVTQTPRYLIKTRGQQVTLSCSPISGHRSVSWYQQTPGQGLQFLFEYFSETQRNKGNFPGRFSGRQFSNSRSEMNVSTLELGDSALYLCASSLEGTQYFGPGTRLLVL.